A selection of T cell receptor beta chains follows, all from one sample in a study of T-cell reconstitution after alpha-beta-depleted transplantation in children. A single record per CDR3 protein comes from TCRdb applying MiXCR to the PCR reads. The data contain 200,000 to 250,000 distinct CDR3 sequences, roughly a tenth of them singletons. Sequenced here: PBMCs, sampled before TCRalphabeta/CD19-depleted stem cell transplant. These receptors were obtained from a child younger than two with acute myeloid leukemia, due to receive a stem cell transplant. Both conserved end residues are part of each CDR3. The order of the fields is clone size, V gene, D gene, J gene, CDR3 DNA, CDR3 protein. D genes are given only for firm matches. For some rows the clone size is stated as once, few or many, or as a class when expanded; others skip it.

.	TRBV29-1	.	TRBJ1-1	TGCAGCGTTGATACCGCAGGGCGGAAGAACACTGAAGCTTTCTTT	CSVDTAGRKNTEAFF
.	TRBV2	.	TRBJ1-1	TGTACCCTCAGTTTGGGCTTCGGGGGCCGGGGGCTGGGGAACACTGAAGCTTTCTTT	CTLSLGFGGRGLGNTEAFF
many	TRBV4-2	TRBD1	TRBJ1-2	TGTGCCAGCAGCCTTACCAACAGGGGCTCGGGCTACACCTTC	CASSLTNRGSGYTF
many	TRBV6-1	.	TRBJ1-3	TGTGCCAGCAGCCTCATCCCGGCAGCCTCTGGAAACACCATATATTTT	CASSLIPAASGNTIYF
many	TRBV4-3	.	TRBJ2-5	TGCGCCAGCAGCCAAGGACACCAAGAGACCCAGTACTTC	CASSQGHQETQYF
many	TRBV13	TRBD1	TRBJ2-7	TGTGCCAACTCTCCGGGACAGGGTGGATGGGAGCAGTACTTC	CANSPGQGGWEQYF
.	TRBV4-2	TRBD1	TRBJ1-2	TGTGCCAGCAGCCAAGAAGTAGAGGACAGGAGGTCCCTATATGGCTACACCTTC	CASSQEVEDRRSLYGYTF
many	TRBV4-1	.	TRBJ1-6	TGCGCCAGCAGCCAAGATCTGGGATTGGTAAATTCACCCCTCCACTTT	CASSQDLGLVNSPLHF
many	TRBV29-1	.	TRBJ1-5	TGCAGCCGATTACCCCGGATGACAGGAGACGGTCAGCCCCAGCATTTT	CSRLPRMTGDGQPQHF
many	TRBV12-3/TRBV12-4	TRBD1	TRBJ2-5	TGTGCCAGCAGTTTTCCGGGACAGGGGCAAGAGACCCAGTACTTC	CASSFPGQGQETQYF
many	TRBV4-2	.	TRBJ2-2	TGTGCCAGCAGCCAGGTCAGGACAGCAAACACCGGGGAGCTGTTTTTT	CASSQVRTANTGELFF
many	TRBV5-1	TRBD2	TRBJ2-1	TGCGCCAGCAGCTCGACTAGCGGGGGATACAATGAGCAGTTCTTC	CASSSTSGGYNEQFF
few	TRBV5-1	.	TRBJ2-7	TGCGCCAGCAGCTTGGCCCCAGGATTCTCCTACGAGCAGTACTTC	CASSLAPGFSYEQYF
many	TRBV6-2/TRBV6-3	.	TRBJ2-3	TGTGCCAGCAGCATAGGGGCAGATACGCAGTATTTT	CASSIGADTQYF
many	TRBV12-3/TRBV12-4	.	TRBJ1-2	TGTGCCATTCCCGACAAGGGGCCCTATGGCTACACCTTC	CAIPDKGPYGYTF
many	TRBV20-1	.	TRBJ2-2	TGCAGTGCTAGAGACGTCCGGGGGACCGGGGAGCTGTTTTTT	CSARDVRGTGELFF
many	TRBV7-8	.	TRBJ1-1	TGTGCCAGCAGCTCAGGGACAGAAGCTTTCTTT	CASSSGTEAFF
many	TRBV12-3/TRBV12-4	TRBD1	TRBJ2-7	TGTGCCAGCAGTTTAGCCGGGACAGGGACCTACGAGCAGTACTTC	CASSLAGTGTYEQYF
few	TRBV7-3	.	TRBJ2-2	TGTGCCAGCAGCTTAGCAGGACCAACCGGGGAGCTGTTTTTT	CASSLAGPTGELFF
many	TRBV27	.	TRBJ1-5	TGTGCCAGCAGTTTACGGGGGTTCGATCAGCCCCAGCATTTT	CASSLRGFDQPQHF
.	TRBV5-1	.	TRBJ2-3	TGCACCAGCAGCTTGTTCGACGGAGGTACAGATACGCAGTATTTT	CTSSLFDGGTDTQYF
.	TRBV18	.	TRBJ2-2	TGTGCCAGCTCACCACCCCGGGGGTACGGGGAGCTGTTTTTT	CASSPPRGYGELFF
few	TRBV7-9	.	TRBJ1-1	TGTGCCAGCAGCTTAGCCCTAAGGGATGAAGCTTTCTTT	CASSLALRDEAFF
many	TRBV12-3/TRBV12-4	.	TRBJ1-1	TGTGCCAGCAGTTTGGGGGACGGACAGAGAGCTTTCTTT	CASSLGDGQRAFF
many	TRBV7-6	.	TRBJ2-5	TGTGCCAGCAGCTTAAGGCCCCGGACGCAGGGCGGGGAGACCCAGTACTTC	CASSLRPRTQGGETQYF
many	TRBV29-1	TRBD1	TRBJ2-5	TGCAGCGTTGAAGATTGGGCAGGGGGCCAAGAGACCCAGTACTTC	CSVEDWAGGQETQYF
many	TRBV6-5	.	TRBJ1-6	TGTGCCACCAACAGGGCGGGATCACCCCTCCACTTT	CATNRAGSPLHF
many	TRBV11-1	TRBD1	TRBJ2-7	TGTGCCAGCAGCTTTCGACAGGGCGAGCAGTACTTC	CASSFRQGEQYF
many	TRBV12-3/TRBV12-4	.	TRBJ1-1	TGTGCCAGCAGGATAAGGGGGGTGAACACTGAAGCTTTCTTT	CASRIRGVNTEAFF
.	TRBV4-2	.	TRBJ2-2	TGTGCCAGCAGCCCCGGGCCGACGGTGAACACCGGGGAGCTGTTTTTT	CASSPGPTVNTGELFF
many	TRBV28	TRBD1	TRBJ1-4	TGTGCCAGCAGTTTAATCGCAGGGGGCGTTACTAATGAAAAACTGTTTTTT	CASSLIAGGVTNEKLFF
many	TRBV5-1	TRBD1	TRBJ2-5	TGCGCCAGCAGCTCCGGCGGGACAGGTCAAGAGACCCAGTACTTC	CASSSGGTGQETQYF
many	TRBV27	.	TRBJ1-6	TGTGCCAGCAGTTTATATAGGGGAGGAGGATCACCCCTCCACTTT	CASSLYRGGGSPLHF
many	TRBV6-5	.	TRBJ1-1	TGTGCCAGCAGTTACTCTGTCCCCCCTATGAACACTGAAGCTTTCTTT	CASSYSVPPMNTEAFF
many	TRBV6-4	TRBD2	TRBJ2-2	TGTGCCAGCAGCCCTGGACTAGCGGAGACCGGGGAGCTGTTTTTT	CASSPGLAETGELFF
many	TRBV5-1	.	TRBJ2-1	TGCGCCAGCAGCTACAACTCGGGCTCCTACAATGAGCAGTTCTTC	CASSYNSGSYNEQFF
many	TRBV29-1	TRBD1	TRBJ1-1	TGCAGCGGAAGGACAGGGGGTTTTTCTGAAGCTTTCTTT	CSGRTGGFSEAFF
many	TRBV25-1	.	TRBJ2-7	TGTGCCAGCAGTGAATCGGACTCCCCGGGCGAGCAGTACTTC	CASSESDSPGEQYF
many	TRBV12-3/TRBV12-4	TRBD1	TRBJ1-1	TGTGCCAGCAGTTTATCGAGGGGGCAAGCTTTCTTT	CASSLSRGQAFF
many	TRBV6-2/TRBV6-3	TRBD1	TRBJ2-7	TGTGCCAGCAGTTACTCCCCGGGACAGGGGCTCTACGAGCAGTACTTC	CASSYSPGQGLYEQYF